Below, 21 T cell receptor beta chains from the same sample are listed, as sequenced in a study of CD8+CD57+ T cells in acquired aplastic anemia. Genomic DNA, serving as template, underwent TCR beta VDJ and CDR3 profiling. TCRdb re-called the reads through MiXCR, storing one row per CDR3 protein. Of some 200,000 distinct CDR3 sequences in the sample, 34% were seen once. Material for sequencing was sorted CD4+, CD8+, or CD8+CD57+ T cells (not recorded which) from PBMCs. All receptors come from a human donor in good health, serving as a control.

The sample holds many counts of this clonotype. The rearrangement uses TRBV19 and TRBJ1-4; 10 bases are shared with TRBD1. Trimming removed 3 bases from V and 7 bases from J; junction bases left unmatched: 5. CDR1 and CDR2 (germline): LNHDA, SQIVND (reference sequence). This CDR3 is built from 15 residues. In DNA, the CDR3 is TGTGCCAGTAGTATGCTGACAGGGGGCTTTGAAAAACTGTTTTTT. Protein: CASSMLTGGFEKLFF.

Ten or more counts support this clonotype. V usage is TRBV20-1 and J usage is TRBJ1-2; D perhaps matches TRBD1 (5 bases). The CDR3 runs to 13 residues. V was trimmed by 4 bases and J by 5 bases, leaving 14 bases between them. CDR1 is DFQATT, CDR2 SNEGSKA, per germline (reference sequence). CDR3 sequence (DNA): TGCAGTGCTATTTCTGGCAGGGCGTATGGCTACACCTTC. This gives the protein CSAISGRAYGYTF.

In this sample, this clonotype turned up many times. CDR3 region: CASSQDADGYGYTF. The CDR3 DNA follows: TGCGCCAGCAGCCAAGATGCAGACGGCTATGGCTACACCTTC. The chain joins TRBV4-1 to TRBJ1-2; D not resolved. Trimming removed 0 bases at V and 4 bases at J, with 9 bases between. Germline V gene sequence: CDR1 MGHRA, CDR2 YSYEKL. CDR3 length equals 14 residues.

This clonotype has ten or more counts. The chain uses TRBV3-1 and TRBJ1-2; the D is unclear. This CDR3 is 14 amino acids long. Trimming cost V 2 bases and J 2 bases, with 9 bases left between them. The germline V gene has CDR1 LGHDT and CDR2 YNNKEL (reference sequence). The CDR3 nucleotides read TGTGCCAGCAGCCAACCACCACTGAACTATGGCTACACCTTC. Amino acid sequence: CASSQPPLNYGYTF.

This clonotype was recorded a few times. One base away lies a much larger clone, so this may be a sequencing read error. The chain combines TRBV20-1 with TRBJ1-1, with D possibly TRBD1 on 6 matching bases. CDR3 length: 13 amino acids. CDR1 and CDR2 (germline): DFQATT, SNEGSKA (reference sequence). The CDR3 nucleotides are TGCAGGCCCATCGGGGGCAAGGACACTGAAGCTTTCTTT. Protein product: CRPIGGKDTEAFF.

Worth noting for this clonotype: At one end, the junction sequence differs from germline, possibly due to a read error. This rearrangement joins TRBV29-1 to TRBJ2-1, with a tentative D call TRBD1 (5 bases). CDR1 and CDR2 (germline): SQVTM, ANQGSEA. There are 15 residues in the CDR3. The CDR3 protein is CSVGAGWGMRNEQIF. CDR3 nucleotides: TGCAGCGTCGGAGCAGGGTGGGGTATGAGGAATGAGCAGATCTTC.

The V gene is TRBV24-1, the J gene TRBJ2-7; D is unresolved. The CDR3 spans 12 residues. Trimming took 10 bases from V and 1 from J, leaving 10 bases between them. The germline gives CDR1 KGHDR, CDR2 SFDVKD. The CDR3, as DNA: TGTGCCACGCCGTACAAATCCTACGAGCAGTACGTC. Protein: CATPYKSYEQYV.

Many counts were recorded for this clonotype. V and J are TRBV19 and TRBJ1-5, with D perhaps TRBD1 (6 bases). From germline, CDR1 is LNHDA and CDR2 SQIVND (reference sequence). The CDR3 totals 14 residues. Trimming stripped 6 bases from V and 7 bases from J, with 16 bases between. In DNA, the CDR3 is TGTGCCAGTAGGTCACAGGGTGTGCTGCAGCCCCAGCATTTT. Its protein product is CASRSQGVLQPQHF.

The CDR3 here is CASSDPGLAGFEQFF. The CDR3 DNA reads TGTGCCAGCAGTGATCCGGGACTAGCAGGTTTTGAGCAGTTCTTC. The chain has TRBV25-1 and TRBJ2-1; the match to TRBD2 covers 9 bases. Germline V gives CDR1 MGHDK, CDR2 SYGVNS. V lost 3 bases, J lost 9 bases, and 9 bases stayed unmatched. The CDR3 totals 15 residues.

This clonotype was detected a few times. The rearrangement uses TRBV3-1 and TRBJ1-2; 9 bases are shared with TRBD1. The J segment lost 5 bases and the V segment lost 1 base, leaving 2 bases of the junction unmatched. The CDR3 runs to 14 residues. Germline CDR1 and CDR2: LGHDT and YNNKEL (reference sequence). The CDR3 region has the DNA TGTGCCAGCAGCCAAGTGGACAGGGGATATGGCTACACCTTC. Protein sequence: CASSQVDRGYGYTF.

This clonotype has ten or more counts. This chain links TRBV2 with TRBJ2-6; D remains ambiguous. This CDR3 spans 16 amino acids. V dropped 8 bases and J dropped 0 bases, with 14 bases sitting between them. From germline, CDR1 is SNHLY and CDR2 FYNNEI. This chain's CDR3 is CASLKTSPSGANVLTF. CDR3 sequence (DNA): TGTGCCAGCTTAAAGACAAGCCCCTCTGGGGCCAACGTCCTGACTTTC. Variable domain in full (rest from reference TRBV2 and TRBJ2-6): EPEVTQTPSHQVTQMGQEVILRCVPISNHLYFYWYRQILGQKVEFLVSFYNNEISEKSEIFDDQFSVERPDGSNFTLKIRSTKLEDSAMYFCASLKTSPSGANVLTFGAGSRLTVL.

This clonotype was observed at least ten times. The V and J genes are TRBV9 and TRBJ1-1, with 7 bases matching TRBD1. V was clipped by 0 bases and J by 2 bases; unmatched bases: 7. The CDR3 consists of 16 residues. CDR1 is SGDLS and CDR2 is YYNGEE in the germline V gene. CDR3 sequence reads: CASSVGHPGGNTEAFF. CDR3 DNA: TGTGCCAGCAGCGTAGGACACCCAGGGGGTAACACTGAAGCTTTCTTT.

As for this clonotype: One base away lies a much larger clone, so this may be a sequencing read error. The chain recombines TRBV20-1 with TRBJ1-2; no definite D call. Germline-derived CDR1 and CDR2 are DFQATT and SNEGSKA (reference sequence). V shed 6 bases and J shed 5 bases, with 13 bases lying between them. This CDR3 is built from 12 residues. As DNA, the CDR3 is TGCAGTGCGGGCGGTTCCCTATATGGCTACACCTTC. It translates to CSAGGSLYGYTF.

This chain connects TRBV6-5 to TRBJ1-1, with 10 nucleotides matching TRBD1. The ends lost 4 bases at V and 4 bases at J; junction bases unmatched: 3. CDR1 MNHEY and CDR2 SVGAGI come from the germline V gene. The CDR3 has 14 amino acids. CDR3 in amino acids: CASSSTGGVTEAFF. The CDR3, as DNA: TGTGCCAGCAGTTCGACAGGGGGCGTCACTGAAGCTTTCTTT.

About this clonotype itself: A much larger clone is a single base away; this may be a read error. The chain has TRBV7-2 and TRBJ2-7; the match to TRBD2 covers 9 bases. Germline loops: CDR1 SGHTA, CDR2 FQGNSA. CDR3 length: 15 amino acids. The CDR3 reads CASSLVASGEYEPYF. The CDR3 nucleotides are TGTGCCAGCAGCTTAGTAGCTAGCGGGGAGTACGAGCCGTACTTC.

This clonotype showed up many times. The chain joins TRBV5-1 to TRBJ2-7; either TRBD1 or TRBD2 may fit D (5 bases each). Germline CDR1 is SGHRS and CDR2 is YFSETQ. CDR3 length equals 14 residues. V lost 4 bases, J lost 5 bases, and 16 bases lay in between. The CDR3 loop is CASSIQEVEHEQYF. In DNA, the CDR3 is TGCGCCAGCAGCATACAGGAGGTTGAACACGAGCAGTACTTC.

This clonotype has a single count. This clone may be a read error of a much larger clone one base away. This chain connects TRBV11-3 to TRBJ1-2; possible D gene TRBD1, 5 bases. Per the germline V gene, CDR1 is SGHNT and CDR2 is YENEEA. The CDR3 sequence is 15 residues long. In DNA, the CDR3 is TGTGTCAGCAGCTTATCCGCTGGGGGAGGCTATGGCTACACCTTC. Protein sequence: CVSSLSAGGGYGYTF.

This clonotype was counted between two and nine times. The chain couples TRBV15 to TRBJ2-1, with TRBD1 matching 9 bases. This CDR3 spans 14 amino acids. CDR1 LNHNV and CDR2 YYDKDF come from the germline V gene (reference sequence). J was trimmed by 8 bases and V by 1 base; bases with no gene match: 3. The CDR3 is CATSRAGQGYEQFF. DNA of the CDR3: TGTGCCACCAGCAGAGCGGGACAGGGATATGAGCAGTTCTTC. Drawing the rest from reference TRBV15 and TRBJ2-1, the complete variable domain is DAMVIQNPRYQVTQFGKPVTLSCSQTLNHNVMYWYQQKSSQAPKLLFHYYDKDFNNEADTPDNFQSRRPNTSFCFLDIRSPGLGDTAMYLCATSRAGQGYEQFFGPGTRLTVL.

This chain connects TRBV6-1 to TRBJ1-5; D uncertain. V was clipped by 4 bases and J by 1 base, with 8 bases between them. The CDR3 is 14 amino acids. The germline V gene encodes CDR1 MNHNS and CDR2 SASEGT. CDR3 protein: CASSAWQSNQPQHF. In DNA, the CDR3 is TGTGCCAGCAGTGCGTGGCAAAGCAATCAGCCCCAGCATTTT.

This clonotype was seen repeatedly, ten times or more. For the CDR3, the DNA is TGTGCCACCGCGAAGGGAGGGGACACAGATACGCAGTATTTT. Residues: CATAKGGDTDTQYF. The chain carries TRBV24-1 and TRBJ2-3, with 7 bases aligning to TRBD2. V shed 9 bases and J 2 bases; nucleotides not matched to a gene: 7. Germline V lookup: CDR1 KGHDR, CDR2 SFDVKD. This CDR3 is 14 amino acids long.

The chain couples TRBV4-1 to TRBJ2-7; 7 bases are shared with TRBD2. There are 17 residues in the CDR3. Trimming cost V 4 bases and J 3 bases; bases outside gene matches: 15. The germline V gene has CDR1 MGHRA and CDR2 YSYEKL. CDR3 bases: TGCGCCAGCAGCCCAACAGTCCCCCAGCGGGGTTACTACGAGCAGTACTTC. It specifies CASSPTVPQRGYYEQYF.